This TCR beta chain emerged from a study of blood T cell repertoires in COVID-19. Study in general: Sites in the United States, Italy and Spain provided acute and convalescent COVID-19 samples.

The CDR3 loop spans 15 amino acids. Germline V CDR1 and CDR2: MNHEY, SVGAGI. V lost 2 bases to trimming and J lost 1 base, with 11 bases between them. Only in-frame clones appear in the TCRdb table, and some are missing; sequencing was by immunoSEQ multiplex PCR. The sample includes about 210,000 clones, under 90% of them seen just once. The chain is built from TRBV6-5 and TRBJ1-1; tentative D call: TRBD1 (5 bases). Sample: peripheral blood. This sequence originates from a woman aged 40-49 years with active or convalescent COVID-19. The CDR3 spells CASSYHGGGNTEAFF. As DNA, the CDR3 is TGTGCCAGCAGTTACCACGGGGGGGGGAACACTGAAGCTTTCTTT.